These T cell receptor beta chains were read from a single sample in a study of blood T cell repertoires in COVID-19. Profiled with immunoSEQ multiplex PCR; TCRdb holds only in-frame clones, not every one. Here the sample spans 150,000 to 200,000 clones, 70% to 90% being singletons. Specimen: peripheral blood. The receptors shown here come from a man younger than 35 who had recovered from COVID-19. The conserved cysteine and the conserved F or W are not part of the CDR3 here.

V gene: TRBV6-6; CDR3 protein: ASSQGRGTEAF
V gene: TRBV7-9; CDR3 protein: ASSLALADYTDTQY
V gene: TRBV5-6; CDR3 protein: ASSFKEQGYGYT
V gene: TRBV4-3; CDR3 protein: ASSQDPGGTSTDTQY
V gene: TRBV5-8; CDR3 protein: ASSLSGYTQY
V gene: TRBV7-2; CDR3 protein: ASSLDSGTSGNLY
V gene: TRBV30; CDR3 protein: ACSGTASGKQF
V gene: TRBV19; CDR3 protein: ASSRQVQANYGYT
V gene: TRBV10-3; CDR3 protein: AISAGDSSGELF
V gene: TRBV4-3; CDR3 protein: ASSQDRQGSWDTEAF
V gene: TRBV28; CDR3 protein: ASSSVDTQY
V gene: TRBV6-2/TRBV6-3; CDR3 protein: ASSYLSGVQPQH
V gene: TRBV3-1/TRBV3-2; CDR3 protein: ASRSSKRDNQPQH
V gene: TRBV4-3; CDR3 protein: ASSQNPPGGSNYGYT
V gene: TRBV18; CDR3 protein: ASSPTSGKVYEQY
V gene: TRBV19; CDR3 protein: ATSGTRLAAMNTEAF
V gene: TRBV29-1; CDR3 protein: SVEGGLAYLHLYTQY
V gene: TRBV18; CDR3 protein: ASSVAGLNTEAF
V gene: TRBV10-3; CDR3 protein: AISERGGYEKLF
V gene: TRBV6-2/TRBV6-3; CDR3 protein: ASSGDPSGGRELF
V gene: TRBV10-3; CDR3 protein: AIMGQSNTEAF
V gene: TRBV7-7; CDR3 protein: ASSGTGIRETQY
V gene: TRBV27; CDR3 protein: ASSRTSGRSGNEQF
V gene: TRBV19; CDR3 protein: ASSIQGVDEQY
V gene: TRBV3-1/TRBV3-2; CDR3 protein: ASSHNSVGDPQITQY
V gene: TRBV11-3; CDR3 protein: ASSLEASDETQY
V gene: TRBV4-3; CDR3 protein: ASSQDMGARSYNEQF
V gene: TRBV6-6; CDR3 protein: ASLQGIEQPQH
V gene: TRBV7-2; CDR3 protein: ASSPGQPYYGYT
V gene: TRBV18; CDR3 protein: ASSLGANGKLF
V gene: TRBV9; CDR3 protein: ASSVGNSGNTIY
V gene: TRBV7-2; CDR3 protein: ASSPQQGSSYEQY
V gene: TRBV18; CDR3 protein: ASRRRDRVPSDSYNEQF